The 18 T cell receptor beta chains reported below all come from one sample, sequenced in a study of CD8+ T cells in alopecia areata. Extracted from the samples, RNA was reverse transcribed into cDNA to serve as the sequencing template. The data were produced by immunoSEQ multiplex PCR, yet TCRdb's version contains in-frame clones alone and is incomplete. The sample includes around 110,000 clones, none of them occurring once. Input material: lesional skin. The receptors come from a C3H/HeJ mouse with alopecia areata. The MHC haplotype of this mouse line is H2-k.

A few counts support this clone. Gene names are the mouse ones. CDR3 DNA (partial): TGTGCCAGCAGTGATAGAGGGACAGGGGGCACA. It is translated as CASSDRGTGGT. The full CDR3 sequence reads CASSDRGTGGTEVFF. V gene TRBV13-3 combines with J gene TRBJ1-1; 11 positions match TRBD1. Read data end 4 residues before the CDR3 end; the end is taken from the germline J gene. This CDR3 contains 15 residues. V was clipped by 1 base and J by 4 bases; unmatched bases: 3. Germline V gene sequence: CDR1 NNHDY, CDR2 SYVADS.

This clone was counted at least ten times. Gene names denote mouse genes. With the read ending 4 residues before the CDR3 end, the germline J gene is used to fill in that end. This chain connects TRBV13-3 to TRBJ2-2; 11 bases are shared with TRBD1. This CDR3 is built from 16 residues. Germline CDR1 NNHDY, CDR2 SYVADS. J lost 4 bases, V lost 2 bases, and 4 bases had no gene match. CDR3 DNA (partial): TGTGCCAGCAGTGACGGACAGGGGGCCGGCACCGGG. Its translation is CASSDGQGAGTG. The entire CDR3 protein is CASSDGQGAGTGQLYF.

This clone showed up just a few times. These gene names are mouse names. The read halts 4 residues ahead of the CDR3 end, with the missing end drawn from the germline J gene. The chain has TRBV1 and TRBJ1-4; 9 bases fit TRBD1. From germline, CDR1 is NSQYPW and CDR2 LRSPGD (reference sequence). With 2 bases clipped from V and 4 bases from J, the junction kept 5 bases outside the gene matches. The CDR3 is 16 amino acids. The CDR3 is CTCSATSGQGNERLFF. The CDR3 bases that were read are TGCACCTGCAGTGCAACCTCGGGACAGGGCAACGAA. Using reference TRBV1 and TRBJ1-4 for the parts outside the CDR3, the full variable domain is VTLLEQNPRWRLVPRGQAVNLRCILKNSQYPWMSWYQQDLQKQLQWLFTLRSPGDKEVKSLPGADYLATRVTDTELRLQVANMSQGRTLYCTCSATSGQGNERLFFGHGTKLSVL.

This clone was recorded at least ten times. Gene names refer to mouse genes. CDR3 in amino acids: CTCSAGQGNTGQLYF. The part of the CDR3 DNA that was read is TGCACCTGCAGTGCAGGACAGGGGAACACCGGG. The chain recombines TRBV1 with TRBJ2-2; 8 nucleotides align to TRBD1. The CDR3 end lies 4 residues beyond the end of the read and is filled in from the germline J gene. This CDR3 region has 15 residues. Trimming removed 1 base from V and 2 bases from J; junction bases left unmatched: 0. The germline V gene has CDR1 NSQYPW and CDR2 LRSPGD (reference sequence). The whole variable domain, remainder taken from reference TRBV1 and TRBJ2-2, is VTLLEQNPRWRLVPRGQAVNLRCILKNSQYPWMSWYQQDLQKQLQWLFTLRSPGDKEVKSLPGADYLATRVTDTELRLQVANMSQGRTLYCTCSAGQGNTGQLYFGEGSKLTVL.

Turning to this clone: The listed genes are named as in mouse. The sequenced fragment ends 4 residues before the CDR3 boundary, so the rest is inferred from the germline J gene. The rearrangement joins TRBV19 to TRBJ2-3; D is undetermined. The germline gives CDR1 FNHDT, CDR2 SITEND (reference sequence). The CDR3 is 13 residues long. Deletions cut 2 bases from V and 0 bases from J, with 4 bases between. The CDR3 bases that were read are TGTGCCAGCAGTATCCTAAGTGCAGAA. Its translation is CASSILSAE. The entire CDR3 protein is CASSILSAETLYF.

This clone was detected only a few times. Gene names denote mouse genes. The sequenced fragment ends 4 residues before the CDR3 boundary, so the rest is inferred from the germline J gene. The rearrangement joins TRBV13-1 to TRBJ1-2, with 11 bases identical to TRBD1. V shed 3 bases and J 3 bases; nucleotides not matched to a gene: 4. The CDR3 is 15 residues long. Germline V CDR1 and CDR2: NSHNY, SYGAGN. The sequenced CDR3 bases are TGTGCCAGCAGTGGGGGGACAGGGGGGGACTCC. Amino acids: CASSGGTGGDS. The entire CDR3 sequence reads CASSGGTGGDSDYTF.

This clone was detected a few times. Genes here carry mouse names. Sequencing ends 4 residues short of the CDR3 end; the germline J gene provides the rest. This chain links TRBV1 with TRBJ1-4, with 8 nucleotides matching TRBD1. The CDR3 contains 17 residues. The V gene end was trimmed by 0 bases and the J gene end by 0 bases; junction bases not matched to a gene: 3. Germline V gene sequence: CDR1 NSQYPW, CDR2 LRSPGD (reference sequence). This CDR3 reads CTCSAEEDRVSNERLFF. The covered CDR3 bases are TGCACCTGCAGTGCAGAGGAGGACAGGGTTTCCAACGAA.

This clone turned up a few times. The gene names here belong to mouse. Other nucleotide sequences from this sample produce the same CDR3. CDR3 in amino acids: CASGDQGYSDYTF. CDR3 DNA, as far as it was read: TGTGCCAGCGGTGACCAGGGTTACTCC. This chain links TRBV13-2 with TRBJ1-2, with D perhaps matching TRBD1 (5 bases). Read coverage stops 4 residues before the CDR3 terminus; the germline J gene supplies the remainder. The germline V and J ends were trimmed by 2 bases and 3 bases, with 8 bases remaining between them. The CDR3 runs 13 residues. CDR1 is NNHNN and CDR2 is SYGAGS in the germline V gene (reference sequence).

This clone came up a few times. Mouse names are used for the genes. The read terminates 4 residues ahead of where the CDR3 ends, so the germline J gene completes it. The V and J genes are TRBV13-1 and TRBJ1-2, with D possibly being TRBD1 (6 bases). This CDR3 is built from 17 residues. CDR1 is NSHNY, CDR2 SYGAGN, per germline. V lost 1 base and J 0 bases, leaving 16 bases between the germline ends. The DNA read from the CDR3 is TGTGCCAGCAGTGATCGGGGGGGGCGCTCTGCAAACTCC. Amino acids: CASSDRGGRSANS. The full CDR3 sequence reads CASSDRGGRSANSDYTF.

Concerning this clone: Gene labels here are mouse ones. The read is 4 residues too short to cover the CDR3 end, so that end is filled in from the germline J gene. The chain employs TRBV1 and TRBJ2-7; 10 nucleotides line up with TRBD1. Germline V gene sequence: CDR1 NSQYPW, CDR2 LRSPGD (reference sequence). The CDR3 has 15 amino acids. CDR3 protein: CTCSAVDRGRDEQYF. The DNA read from the CDR3 is TGCACCTGCAGTGCAGTCGACAGGGGGCGAGAT.

This clone has at least ten counts. Gene names follow the mouse nomenclature. From the germline J gene comes the end of the CDR3, since the read stops 4 residues before it. The chain links TRBV19 to TRBJ2-1, with unresolved D. This CDR3 spans 13 amino acids. Trimming took off 6 bases at V and 0 bases at J, with 7 bases between the two ends. Germline CDR1 reads FNHDT; CDR2 reads SITEND (reference sequence). Here the CDR3 reads CASTHSNYAEQFF. CDR3 DNA, as far as it was read: TGTGCCAGCACGCACAGTAACTATGCT.

This clone was observed at least ten times. The genes and germline here are from mouse. Here the CDR3 reads CTCSADRDNNERLFF. The CDR3 bases that were read are TGCACCTGCAGTGCAGATCGGGACAACAACGAA. The genes are TRBV1 and TRBJ1-4; possible D gene TRBD1, 6 bases. The read terminates 4 residues before the CDR3 end, so the remaining end is supplied by the germline J gene. Germline V gene data show CDR1 as NSQYPW and CDR2 as LRSPGD (reference sequence). CDR3 length: 15 residues. V lost 0 bases, J lost 4 bases, and 9 bases lay in between.

About this clone itself: Gene names and germline match the mouse. The CDR3 is cut off 4 residues early in the read; its end comes from the germline J gene. This rearrangement joins TRBV1 to TRBJ2-2, with TRBD1 matching over 7 bases. J was trimmed by 0 bases and V by 6 bases; bases with no gene match: 4. Germline CDR1 reads NSQYPW; CDR2 reads LRSPGD (reference sequence). This CDR3 region has 15 residues. CDR3 DNA (partial): TGCACCTGCAGATCACAGGGGACAAACACCGGG. It encodes CTCRSQGTNTG. The entire CDR3 sequence reads CTCRSQGTNTGQLYF.

Points on this clone: The gene names given are mouse names. The CDR3 extends 4 residues past the end of the read, so its final part is completed from the germline J gene. This chain connects TRBV1 to TRBJ2-4; 11 nucleotides match TRBD2. Germline CDR1 is NSQYPW and CDR2 is LRSPGD (reference sequence). The CDR3 contains 15 residues. Trimming removed 3 bases from V and 3 bases from J; junction bases left unmatched: 2. The CDR3: CTCSAGDWGQNTLYF. CDR3 DNA (partial): TGCACCTGCAGTGCGGGGGACTGGGGGCAAAAC.

This clone was seen ten or more times. The genes are named according to mouse. Read coverage stops 4 residues before the CDR3 terminus; the germline J gene supplies the remainder. The rearrangement joins TRBV31 to TRBJ2-1; D is undetermined. Germline V gives CDR1 GKSSPN, CDR2 SITVG. The CDR3 has 13 residues. The ends were cut back, 1 base at V and 3 bases at J, with 7 bases in the middle. CDR3 residues: CAWSQQSYAEQFF. The covered CDR3 bases are TGTGCCTGGAGTCAGCAGTCCTATGCT.

The table lists this clone with a few counts. Mouse names are used for the genes. The read ends 4 residues before the CDR3 terminus; that terminus is restored from the germline J gene. V and J are TRBV19 and TRBJ2-2, with TRBD1 matching over 8 bases. CDR1 is FNHDT and CDR2 is SITEND in the germline V gene (reference sequence). V shed 1 base, J shed 2 bases, and the junction held 4 bases outside the gene matches. This CDR3 is built from 16 residues. CDR3 bases read: TGTGCCAGCAGTATAAAGGCAGGGGGCAACACCGGG. It encodes CASSIKAGGNTG. The entire CDR3 sequence reads CASSIKAGGNTGQLYF.

This clone has a handful of counts. The genes are named according to mouse. The CDR3 bases that were read are TGTGCCAGCAGTGAAATAGACAGGGGGAACTAT. The encoded protein is CASSEIDRGNY. The full-length CDR3 reads as CASSEIDRGNYEQYF. The chain links TRBV13-3 to TRBJ2-7; TRBD1 matches 9 bases. The read halts 4 residues ahead of the CDR3 end, with the missing end drawn from the germline J gene. There are 15 residues in the CDR3. The ends lost 2 bases at V and 3 bases at J; junction bases unmatched: 6. Germline CDR1 and CDR2: NNHDY and SYVADS.

This clone was counted at least ten times. These gene names are mouse names. The CDR3 is cut off 4 residues early in the read; its end comes from the germline J gene. V gene TRBV13-3 combines with J gene TRBJ2-2; D gene unclear. This CDR3 region has 12 residues. V lost 2 bases to trimming and J lost 5 bases, with 4 bases between them. The germline CDR1 and CDR2 sequences are NNHDY and SYVADS. CDR3 sequence reads: CASSELTGQLYF. Incomplete CDR3 DNA: TGTGCCAGCAGTGAACTGACCGGG.